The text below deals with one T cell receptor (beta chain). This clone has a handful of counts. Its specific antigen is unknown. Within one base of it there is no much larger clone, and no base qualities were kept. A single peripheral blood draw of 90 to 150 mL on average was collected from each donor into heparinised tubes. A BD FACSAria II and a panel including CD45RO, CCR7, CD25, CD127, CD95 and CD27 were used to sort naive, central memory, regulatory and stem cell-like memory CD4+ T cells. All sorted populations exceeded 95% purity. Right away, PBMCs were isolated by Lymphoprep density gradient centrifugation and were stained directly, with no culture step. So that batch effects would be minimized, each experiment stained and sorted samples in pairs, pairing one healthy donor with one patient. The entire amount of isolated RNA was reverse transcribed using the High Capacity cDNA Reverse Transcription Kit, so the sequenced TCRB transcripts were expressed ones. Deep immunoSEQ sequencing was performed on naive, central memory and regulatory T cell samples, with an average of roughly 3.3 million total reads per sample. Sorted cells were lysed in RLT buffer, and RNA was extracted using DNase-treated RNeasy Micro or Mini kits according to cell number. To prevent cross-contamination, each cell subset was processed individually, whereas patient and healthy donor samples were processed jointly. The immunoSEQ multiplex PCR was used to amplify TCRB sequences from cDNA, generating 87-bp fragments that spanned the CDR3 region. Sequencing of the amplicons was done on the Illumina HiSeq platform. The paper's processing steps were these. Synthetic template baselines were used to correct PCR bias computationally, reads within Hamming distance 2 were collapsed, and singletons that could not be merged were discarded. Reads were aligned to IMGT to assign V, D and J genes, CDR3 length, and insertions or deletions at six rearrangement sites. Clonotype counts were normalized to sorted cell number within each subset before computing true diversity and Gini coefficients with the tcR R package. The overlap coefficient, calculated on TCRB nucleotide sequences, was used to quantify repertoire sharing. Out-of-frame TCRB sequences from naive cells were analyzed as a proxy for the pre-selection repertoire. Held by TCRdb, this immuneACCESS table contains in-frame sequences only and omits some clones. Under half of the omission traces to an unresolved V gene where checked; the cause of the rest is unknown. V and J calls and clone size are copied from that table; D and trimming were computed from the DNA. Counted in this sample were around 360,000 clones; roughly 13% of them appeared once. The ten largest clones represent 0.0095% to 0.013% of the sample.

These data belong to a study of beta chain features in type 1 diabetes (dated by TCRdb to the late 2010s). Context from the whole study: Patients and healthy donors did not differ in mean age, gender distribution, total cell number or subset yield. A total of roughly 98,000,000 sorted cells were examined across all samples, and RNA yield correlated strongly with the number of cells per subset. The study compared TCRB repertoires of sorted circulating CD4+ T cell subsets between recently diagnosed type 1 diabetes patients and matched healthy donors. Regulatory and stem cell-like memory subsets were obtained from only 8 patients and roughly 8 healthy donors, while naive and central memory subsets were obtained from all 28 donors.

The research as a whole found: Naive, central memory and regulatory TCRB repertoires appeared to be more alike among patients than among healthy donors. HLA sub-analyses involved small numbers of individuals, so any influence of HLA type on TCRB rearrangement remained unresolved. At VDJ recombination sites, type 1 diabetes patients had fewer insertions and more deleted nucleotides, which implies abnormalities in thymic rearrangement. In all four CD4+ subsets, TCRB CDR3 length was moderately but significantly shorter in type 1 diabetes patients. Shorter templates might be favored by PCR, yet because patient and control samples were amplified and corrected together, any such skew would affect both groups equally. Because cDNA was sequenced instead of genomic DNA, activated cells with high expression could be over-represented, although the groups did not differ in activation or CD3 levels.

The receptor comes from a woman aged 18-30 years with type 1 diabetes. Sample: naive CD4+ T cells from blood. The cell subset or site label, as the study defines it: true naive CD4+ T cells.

The DNA sequence is TGCAGCGTTGTTTTCGGGGGGACGCAGTATTTT. It translates as CSVVFGGTQYF. The chain employs TRBV29-1 and TRBJ2-3; the junction holds 7 bases that match TRBD2. The germline V and J ends show losses of 4 bases and 9 bases respectively, and no gene match explains 4 bases of the junction. Counted from cysteine to phenylalanine, this CDR3 has 11 amino acids. The read is trimmed to its CDR3 DNA, 33 bases read in frame from base 1. CDR1 and CDR2, per the germline V gene, are SQVTM and ANQGSEA.